This T cell receptor (beta chain) was identified during a study of primary melanoma T cells and metastatic recurrence. Here immunoSEQ multiplex PCR was the method, and the copy in TCRdb shows in-frame clones only, minus some. The table lists around 61 clones. Germline CDR1 and CDR2: MNHGY and SAAAGT. The CDR3 runs to 15 residues. The germline V and J ends were trimmed by 5 bases and 0 bases, with 11 bases remaining between them. The clonotype comes from a human donor with melanoma. The chain couples TRBV6-8 to TRBJ2-1; D call uncertain. Sequenced: melanoma tumor tissue. CDR3 in DNA: TGTGCCAGCAGTCAAGACCACAGCTCCTACAATGAGCAGTTCTTC. Amino acid sequence: CASSQDHSSYNEQFF.